Listed below are T cell receptor beta chains from one sample, sequenced in a study of blood T cells in healthy people across ages. TCRdb reprocessed the 5' RACE reads with MiXCR, giving one entry per CDR3 protein. The repertoire has approximately 790,000 distinct CDR3 sequences, approximately 59% of them found once; the top ten carry 28%. The sequencing sample was made of blood. The receptors were gathered from a man aged 30-40 years in good health. CDR3s include the opening cysteine and the closing phenylalanine or tryptophan. A D gene is named only where the DNA matches it firmly. Clone size is stated in some rows and not others, as once, few, many or a class when expanded.

TRBD2	TRBJ2-7	NA	TRBV28	TGTGCCAGCACCGCGGGGGGGAACGAGCAGTACTTC	CASTAGGNEQYF
NA	TRBJ2-7	few	TRBV29-1	TGCAGCGTTGGGTCGGACGGGCCCATTTACGAGCAGTACTTC	CSVGSDGPIYEQYF
NA	TRBJ2-5	once	TRBV6-5	TGTGCCAGCAGGGGTGCCCGAGAGACCCAGTACTTC	CASRGARETQYF
TRBD2	TRBJ2-5	NA	TRBV2	TGTGCCAGCAGTGGATCCTCAGCGGGGGGGCGTGAGACCCAGTACTTC	CASSGSSAGGRETQYF
NA	TRBJ2-2	NA	TRBV27	TGTGCCAGCAGCTTTATCGGGGGGCCGGCGAACACCGGGGAGCTGTTTTTT	CASSFIGGPANTGELFF
NA	TRBJ2-7	NA	TRBV3-1	TGTGCCAGCAGCCAAGTGGGAGGGGGCGAGCAGTACTTC	CASSQVGGGEQYF
TRBD1	TRBJ1-2	once	TRBV4-3	TGCGCCAGCAGCCAGGAAGGACAGGGGGGCATTAACTATGGCTACACCTTC	CASSQEGQGGINYGYTF
NA	TRBJ1-1	NA	TRBV3-1	TGTGCCAGCAGCCAAGCCGAAATGAACACTGAAGCTTTCTTT	CASSQAEMNTEAFF
TRBD2	TRBJ2-1	few	TRBV7-2	TGTGCCAGCAGCTTAGCTCTCCGGACTAGCCCCTACAATGAGCAGTTCTTC	CASSLALRTSPYNEQFF
NA	TRBJ1-4	NA	TRBV20-1	TGCAGTGCTAGAGATGGGGGTACGGAAAAACTGTTTTTT	CSARDGGTEKLFF
NA	TRBJ2-7	NA	TRBV7-2	TGTGCCAGCAGCCAGAGCCGGGACAATTTACGCGAGCAGTACTTC	CASSQSRDNLREQYF
NA	TRBJ2-7	few	TRBV14	TGTGCCAGCAGCGAGCGACTGGGGAACTCAAACGAGCAGTACTTC	CASSERLGNSNEQYF
NA	TRBJ2-5	NA	TRBV6-1	TGTGCCAGCAGCCAAGGGTCTGTGGGGCAAGAGACCCAGTACTTC	CASSQGSVGQETQYF
TRBD1	TRBJ1-2	NA	TRBV5-1	TGCGCCAGCAGCGCCAACCCCGGACAGGAACGAAACTATGGCTACACCTTC	CASSANPGQERNYGYTF
TRBD2	TRBJ2-5	NA	TRBV3-1	TGTGCCAGCAGCCAAGCTCCTCTAGCGGGGGGGACCCAGTACTTC	CASSQAPLAGGTQYF
NA	TRBJ2-4	NA	TRBV7-2	TGTGCCAGCAGCCTGGGAGTAGCCAAAAACATTCAGTACTTC	CASSLGVAKNIQYF
NA	TRBJ2-3	NA	TRBV21-1	TGTGCCAGCAGCCCTAGCGGGGGGGCCTCGACAGATACGCAGTATTTT	CASSPSGGASTDTQYF
NA	TRBJ2-3	NA	TRBV5-1	TGCGCCGGCAGCCCCAATGGGGGGCCAGTAGATACGCAGTATTTT	CAGSPNGGPVDTQYF
NA	TRBJ1-2	NA	TRBV5-8	TGTGCCAGCAGCCAGGTCCGAGGCAGTATTAACTATGGCTACACCTTC	CASSQVRGSINYGYTF
NA	TRBJ2-5	NA	TRBV4-2	TGTGCCAGCAGCCACCGGGATGGGGGGGCATATGAGCAGTACTTC	CASSHRDGGAYEQYF
NA	TRBJ2-5	NA	TRBV7-3	TGTGCCAGCAGCCAAGGCTGGGAAGGAGAGACCCAGTACTTC	CASSQGWEGETQYF
NA	TRBJ1-4	NA	TRBV27	TGTGCCAGCAGTTTCAACAGGGCTAATGAAAAACTGTTTTTT	CASSFNRANEKLFF
NA	TRBJ1-1	NA	TRBV4-2	TGTGCCAGCAGCCGAGAGACAACCGGGAACACTGAAGCTTTCTTT	CASSRETTGNTEAFF
NA	TRBJ2-7	NA	TRBV7-2	TGTGCCAGCAGCCCGAACCGGGACACTAGCTCCTACGAGCAGTACTTC	CASSPNRDTSSYEQYF
TRBD2	TRBJ2-3	NA	TRBV4-3	TGCGCCAGCAGCCAAGGACTAGCGGGAGCGGATATGCAGTATTTT	CASSQGLAGADMQYF
NA	TRBJ2-6	NA	TRBV6-2/TRBV6-3	TGTGCCAGCAGTTACTCTGGGGGACCCCACTCTGGGGCCAACGTCCTGACTTTC	CASSYSGGPHSGANVLTF